These 24 T cell receptor beta chains were all obtained from the same sample, sequenced in a study of blood T cell repertoires in COVID-19. The protocol was immunoSEQ multiplex PCR, while the TCRdb copy is restricted to in-frame clones and leaves out a portion. Here the sample spans about 230,000 clones, around 88% being singletons. The sample taken for sequencing was PBMCs or T cells enriched from blood (not recorded which). The receptor set was obtained from a middle-aged woman with acute COVID-19.

The genes are TRBV4-3 and TRBJ2-3, with D perhaps matching TRBD2 (6 bases). CDR1 LGHNA and CDR2 YSLEER come from the germline V gene. This CDR3 has 14 amino acids. V lost 6 bases and J 0 bases, leaving 10 bases between the germline ends. The CDR3 protein is CASSTGDSTDTQYF. The CDR3 coding sequence is TGCGCCAGCAGTACGGGGGATAGCACAGATACGCAGTATTTT.

Here the CDR3 DNA reads TGTGCCAGCGCCGACTACGACAGGTCAGCTGCTGGCACTGAAGCTTTCTTT. It yields the protein CASADYDRSAAGTEAFF. The chain carries TRBV21-1 and TRBJ1-1; the table's D call of TRBD1 was not tested on the DNA. TRBV21-1 is described as a pseudogene. This CDR3 region has 17 residues.

The chain is built from TRBV5-6 and TRBJ1-2; 7 bases fit TRBD1. CDR1 is SGHDT, CDR2 YYEEEE, per germline. Unmatched junction bases numbered 8, after V lost 0 bases and J lost 0 bases. The CDR3 has 17 residues. CDR3 loop: CASSLATGAQPNYGYTF. The CDR3 coding sequence is TGTGCCAGCAGCTTGGCTACAGGGGCTCAGCCTAACTATGGCTACACCTTC.

The sample holds one count of this clone. This chain connects TRBV11-2 to TRBJ1-1, with D possibly matching TRBD1 (6 bases). The length of the CDR3 is 14 residues. Germline assignment: CDR1 SGHAT and CDR2 FQNNGV. The V end was cut by 5 bases, the J end by 2 bases, with 12 bases between. The CDR3 reads CASSLVGGNTEAFF. Written as DNA, the CDR3 is TGTGCCAGCAGCCTCGTAGGGGGAAACACTGAAGCTTTCTTT.

V gene TRBV9 combines with J gene TRBJ1-2; TRBD1 is a possible D gene (5 bases). The CDR3 spans 14 residues. Germline CDR1 is SGDLS and CDR2 is YYNGEE. Trimming pared 0 bases from V and 7 bases from J, leaving 13 bases between. The DNA of the CDR3 is TGTGCCAGCAGCGTAGGCGGGGGGAAGGGTGGCTACACCTTC. It encodes CASSVGGGKGGYTF.

This clone showed up just once. The rearrangement links TRBV30 to TRBJ2-1; 7 bases align to TRBD1. V lost 0 bases, J lost 9 bases, and 8 bases stayed unmatched. This CDR3 is 14 amino acids long. Germline-derived CDR1 and CDR2 are GTSNPN and SVGIG (reference sequence). The CDR3 spells CAWSVGGLSLEQFF. The CDR3 DNA follows: TGTGCCTGGAGTGTAGGGGGCCTTTCCCTTGAGCAGTTCTTC. The full variable domain, its missing parts supplied by reference TRBV30 and TRBJ2-1, is SQTIHQWPATLVQPVGSPLSLECTVEGTSNPNLYWYRQAAGRGLQLLFYSVGIGQISSEVPQNLSASRPQDRQFILSSKKLLLSDSGFYLCAWSVGGLSLEQFFGPGTRLTVL.

The genes are TRBV2 and TRBJ2-5; 10 bases are shared with TRBD1. The V and J ends lost 7 bases and 4 bases, in that order; junction bases with no gene match: 9. Per germline, CDR1 SNHLY and CDR2 FYNNEI. The CDR3 is 15 amino acids. This chain's CDR3 is CASTGQGLEGETQYF. Written as DNA, the CDR3 is TGTGCCAGCACGGGACAGGGGCTAGAGGGAGAGACCCAGTACTTC.

V is TRBV19 and J is TRBJ1-4, with unresolved D. The CDR3 sequence is 15 residues long. The ends were cut back, 3 bases at V and 4 bases at J, with 12 bases in the middle. Germline CDR1 is LNHDA and CDR2 is SQIVND (reference sequence). Here the CDR3 reads CASSITPGVNEKLFF. CDR3 nucleotides: TGTGCCAGTAGTATCACCCCCGGGGTTAATGAAAAACTGTTTTTT.

The chain couples TRBV11-2 to TRBJ1-1; D gene uncertain. Germline V CDR1 and CDR2: SGHAT, FQNNGV. The V end was cut by 2 bases, the J end by 0 bases, with 7 bases between. CDR3 length: 14 amino acids. Here the CDR3 DNA reads TGTGCCAGCAGCTTAAATGTCATGAACACTGAAGCTTTCTTT. It translates to CASSLNVMNTEAFF.

The chain has TRBV13 and TRBJ2-2; 9 bases line up with TRBD2. V was clipped by 5 bases and J by 5 bases; unmatched bases: 9. The CDR3 contains 16 residues. Germline lookup yields CDR1 PRHDT and CDR2 FYEKMQ (reference sequence). For the CDR3, the DNA is TGTGCCAGCAGCCCCATTCTAGCGGGAATGACCGGGGAGCTGTTTTTT. Its translation is CASSPILAGMTGELFF. Drawing the rest from reference TRBV13 and TRBJ2-2, the complete variable domain is AAGVIQSPRHLIKEKRETATLKCYPIPRHDTVYWYQQGPGQDPQFLISFYEKMQSDKGSIPDRFSAQQFSDYHSELNMSSLELGDSALYFCASSPILAGMTGELFFGEGSRLTVL.

The chain uses TRBV4-3 and TRBJ2-5; D might be TRBD2 (5 bases). The germline V gene has CDR1 LGHNA and CDR2 YSLEER. Trimming left V 0 bases short and J 0 bases short, with 8 bases between. There are 15 residues in the CDR3. The CDR3 sequence is CASSQEERHQETQYF. As DNA, the CDR3 is TGCGCCAGCAGCCAAGAGGAGCGGCACCAAGAGACCCAGTACTTC.

This chain uses TRBV6-6 with TRBJ1-4, with D hard to call. The CDR3 totals 12 residues. The V end lost 6 bases, the J end lost 7 bases, and 9 bases lay between the germline ends. Germline loops: CDR1 MNHNY, CDR2 SVGAGI (reference sequence). The CDR3 DNA reads TGTGCCAGCAGAAACTCACTTGAAAAACTGTTTTTT. It encodes CASRNSLEKLFF.

The V gene is TRBV4-2, the J gene TRBJ1-2; the match to TRBD1 covers 7 bases. Germline assignment: CDR1 LGHNA and CDR2 YNFKEQ. V gave up 0 bases and J gave up 3 bases; unmatched junction bases: 7. The length of the CDR3 is 16 residues. This chain's CDR3 is CASSQDPGGNDYGYTF. The CDR3 region has the DNA TGTGCCAGCAGCCAAGATCCAGGGGGGAATGACTATGGCTACACCTTC.

This sequence joins TRBV5-1 and TRBJ1-6; 8 bases agree with TRBD1. Germline V lookup: CDR1 SGHRS, CDR2 YFSETQ. The CDR3 totals 16 residues. Trimming cost V 0 bases and J 2 bases; bases outside gene matches: 1. Written as DNA, the CDR3 is TGCGCCAGCAGCTTGGGACAGGGGACCTATAATTCACCCCTCCACTTT. The encoded protein is CASSLGQGTYNSPLHF.

The genes are TRBV10-1 and TRBJ1-1, with D perhaps TRBD1 (6 bases). The CDR3 covers 14 residues. The germline V gene encodes CDR1 WNHNN and CDR2 SYGVQD (reference sequence). The V gene lost 5 bases and the J gene lost 0 bases, with 10 bases spanning the gap. CDR3 amino acids: CASSPGQMNTEAFF. CDR3 DNA sequence: TGCGCCAGCAGTCCCGGACAGATGAACACTGAAGCTTTCTTT.

The chain has TRBV9 and TRBJ2-1, with 7 bases lining up with TRBD1. Germline assignment: CDR1 SGDLS and CDR2 YYNGEE. CDR3 length equals 14 residues. V trimming: 0 bases; J trimming: 4 bases; junction bases outside the gene matches: 1. The CDR3 loop is CASSVGQGYNEQFF. As DNA, the CDR3 is TGTGCCAGCAGCGTAGGACAGGGATACAATGAGCAGTTCTTC. Full variable domain (rest looked up from reference TRBV9 and TRBJ2-1): DSGVTQTPKHLITATGQRVTLRCSPRSGDLSVYWYQQSLDQGLQFLIQYYNGEERAKGNILERFSAQQFPDLHSELNLSSLELGDSALYFCASSVGQGYNEQFFGPGTRLTVL.

The CDR3 reads CASSLEAAPDRVISYEQYF. CDR3 DNA sequence: TGTGCCAGCAGCTTGGAGGCCGCCCCTGACAGGGTTATTTCCTACGAGCAGTACTTC. V gene TRBV5-6 combines with J gene TRBJ2-7; 7 bases fit TRBD1. Germline V gene sequence: CDR1 SGHDT, CDR2 YYEEEE. V lost 0 bases and J lost 1; bases outside the gene matches: 16. The CDR3 has 19 residues.

The genes are TRBV12-3 or TRBV12-4 and TRBJ1-2; D may be TRBD1 (5 bases). Between the trimmed V and J ends, which lost 3 bases and 8 bases, there was a span of 13 bases. This CDR3 contains 13 residues. CDR3 sequence (DNA): TGTGCCAGCAGTTTCGGAGGGGCGGGCGGCTACACCTTC. It is translated as CASSFGGAGGYTF.

CDR3 sequence reads: CASSLTPSIDTQYF. The CDR3 DNA follows: TGCGCCAGCAGCTTGACACCCTCGATAGATACGCAGTATTTT. V is TRBV5-1 and J is TRBJ2-3; D is ambiguous. With 1 base removed from V and 5 bases from J, the gap between germline ends came to 11 bases. In germline, CDR1 is SGHRS, CDR2 YFSETQ. The length of the CDR3 is 14 residues.

V usage is TRBV7-9 and J usage is TRBJ1-4; D is unresolved. V was trimmed by 0 bases and J by 5 bases, leaving 10 bases between them. The CDR3 runs 15 residues. Per the germline V gene, CDR1 is SEHNR and CDR2 is FQNEAQ (reference sequence). Written as DNA, the CDR3 is TGTGCCAGCAGCTTAGCTATGGGCCTAAATGAAAAACTGTTTTTT. It codes for CASSLAMGLNEKLFF.

The rearrangement links TRBV11-2 to TRBJ1-2; D remains unclear. Looked up from germline, CDR1 is SGHAT and CDR2 is FQNNGV. The CDR3 loop spans 14 amino acids. Trimming pared 5 bases from V and 4 bases from J, leaving 14 bases between. The chain's CDR3 is CASSPGEGSYGYTF. As DNA, the CDR3 is TGTGCCAGCAGCCCCGGGGAAGGATCCTATGGCTACACCTTC.

V usage is TRBV30 and J usage is TRBJ1-1, with D possibly being TRBD1 (6 bases). The V gene's germline CDR1 is GTSNPN and CDR2 SVGIG (reference sequence). This CDR3 is built from 16 residues. V was shortened by 4 bases and J by 5 bases, with 23 bases between the two germline ends. CDR3 sequence: CAWTIKLGGRRTEAFF. The DNA of the CDR3 is TGTGCCTGGACAATAAAGTTGGGGGGGCGCAGGACTGAAGCTTTCTTT.

This rearrangement joins TRBV6-4 to TRBJ1-5; 10 bases are a match to TRBD1. V shed 7 bases, J shed 0 bases, and the junction held 3 bases outside the gene matches. The germline CDR1 and CDR2 sequences are MRHNA and SNTAGT. The CDR3 extends over 15 amino acids. The CDR3 reads CASKDRGPSNQPQHF. CDR3 bases: TGTGCCAGCAAAGACAGGGGGCCTAGCAATCAGCCCCAGCATTTT.

The chain has TRBV6-5 and TRBJ2-5, with 9 bases fitting TRBD1. The V gene end was trimmed by 2 bases and the J gene end by 5 bases; junction bases not matched to a gene: 3. CDR1 and CDR2 from the germline V gene are MNHEY and SVGAGI. The CDR3 length is 14 residues. CDR3 nucleotides: TGTGCCAGCAGTTACGGGACAGGGCGGGAGACCCAGTACTTC. Protein: CASSYGTGRETQYF.